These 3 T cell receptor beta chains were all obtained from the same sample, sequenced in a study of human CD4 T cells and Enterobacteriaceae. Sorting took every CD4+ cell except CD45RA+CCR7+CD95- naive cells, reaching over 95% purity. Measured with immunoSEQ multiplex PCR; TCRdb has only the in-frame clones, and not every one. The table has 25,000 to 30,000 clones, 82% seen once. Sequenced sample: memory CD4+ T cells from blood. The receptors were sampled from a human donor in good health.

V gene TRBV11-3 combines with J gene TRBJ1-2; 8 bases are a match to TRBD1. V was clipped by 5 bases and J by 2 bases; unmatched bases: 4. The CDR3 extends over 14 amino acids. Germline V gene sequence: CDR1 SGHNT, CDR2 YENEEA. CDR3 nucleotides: TGTGCCAGCAGCGGCGGGACAGGAAACTATGGCTACACCTTC. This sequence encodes CASSGGTGNYGYTF. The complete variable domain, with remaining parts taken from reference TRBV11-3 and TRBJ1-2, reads EAGVVQSPRYKIIEKKQPVAFWCNPISGHNTLYWYLQNLGQGPELLIRYENEEAVDDSQLPKDRFSAERLKGVDSTLKIQPAELGDSAVYLCASSGGTGNYGYTFGSGTRLTVV.

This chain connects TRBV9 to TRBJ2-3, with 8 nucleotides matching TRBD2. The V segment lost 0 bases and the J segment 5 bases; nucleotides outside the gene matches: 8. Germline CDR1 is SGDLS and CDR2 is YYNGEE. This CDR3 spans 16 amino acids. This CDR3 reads CASSVATGLGVDTQYF. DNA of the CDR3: TGTGCCAGCAGCGTAGCTACGGGACTAGGGGTAGATACGCAGTATTTT.

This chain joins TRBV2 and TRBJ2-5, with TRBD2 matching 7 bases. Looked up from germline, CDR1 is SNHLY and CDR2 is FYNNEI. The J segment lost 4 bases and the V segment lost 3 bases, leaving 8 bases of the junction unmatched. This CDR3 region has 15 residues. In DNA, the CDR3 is TGTGCCAGCAGTGAGAAGGGAGGGGTCCGAGAGACCCAGTACTTC. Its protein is CASSEKGGVRETQYF. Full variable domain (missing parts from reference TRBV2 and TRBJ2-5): EPEVTQTPSHQVTQMGQEVILRCVPISNHLYFYWYRQILGQKVEFLVSFYNNEISEKSEIFDDQFSVERPDGSNFTLKIRSTKLEDSAMYFCASSEKGGVRETQYFGPGTRLLVL.